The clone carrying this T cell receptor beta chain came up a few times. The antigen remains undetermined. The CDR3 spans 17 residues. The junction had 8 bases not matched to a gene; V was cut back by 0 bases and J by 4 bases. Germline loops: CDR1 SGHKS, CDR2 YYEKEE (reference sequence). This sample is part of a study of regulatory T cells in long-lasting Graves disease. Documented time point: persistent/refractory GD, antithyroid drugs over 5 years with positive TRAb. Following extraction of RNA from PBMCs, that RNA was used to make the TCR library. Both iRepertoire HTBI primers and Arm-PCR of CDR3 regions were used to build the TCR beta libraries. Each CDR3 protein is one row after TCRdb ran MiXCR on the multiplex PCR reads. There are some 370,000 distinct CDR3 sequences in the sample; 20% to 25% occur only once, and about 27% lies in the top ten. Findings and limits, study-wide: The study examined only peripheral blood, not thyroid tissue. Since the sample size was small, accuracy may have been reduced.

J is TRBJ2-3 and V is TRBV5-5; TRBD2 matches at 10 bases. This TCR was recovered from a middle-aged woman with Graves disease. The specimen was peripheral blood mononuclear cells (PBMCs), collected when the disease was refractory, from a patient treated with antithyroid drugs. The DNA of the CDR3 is TGTGCCAGCAGCTTGGGGGGACGGAGCGGGAGGGCAGATACGCAGTATTTT. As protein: CASSLGGRSGRADTQYF.